This is a list of T cell receptor beta chains from one sample in a study of shared clonotypes between healthy human individuals. TCRdb's table, derived via immunoSEQ multiplex PCR, lists solely in-frame clones and lacks some. This table has fewer than 2.5 million clones, over 85% appearing once. The sequenced sample was naive CD4+ T cells from PBMCs. Receptors were obtained from a man aged 18 to 30 in good health. Some clones in this sample may be carry-over from other donors' samples. Each CDR3 is given with its conserved first and last residue. A D gene is named only where the DNA matches it firmly. The size field is filled for only some rows; it gives once, few, many or a size class.

j_call | d_call | clone_size | v_call | cdr3_aa | cdr3_nt
TRBJ1-2 | . | . | TRBV6-4 | CARLYLGDGYTF | TGTGCCAGGCTTTACCTGGGGGATGGCTACACCTTC
TRBJ1-3 | . | . | TRBV5-6 | CASSLQGASGNTIYF | TGTGCCAGCAGCTTGCAGGGCGCCTCTGGAAACACCATATATTTT
TRBJ1-2 | . | . | TRBV6-6 | CASRTPTNRVLGGYTF | TGTGCCAGCAGAACCCCTACCAACCGGGTCCTGGGGGGCTACACCTTC
TRBJ2-7 | . | once | TRBV19 | CARTGMRYEQYF | TGTGCCAGGACCGGGATGAGGTACGAGCAGTACTTC
TRBJ2-1 | . | . | TRBV28 | CASSLLRDNEQFF | TGTGCCAGCAGTTTACTCCGTGACAATGAGCAGTTCTTC
TRBJ2-7 | . | . | TRBV7-2 | CASSTRSGTSYEQYF | TGTGCCAGCAGCACACGTTCCGGGACCTCCTACGAGCAGTACTTC
TRBJ2-3 | . | . | TRBV4-1 | CASSLGRGRENVDTQYF | TGCGCCAGCAGCCTGGGGAGGGGGCGGGAGAACGTAGATACGCAGTATTTT
TRBJ2-1 | . | . | TRBV18 | CASSPQTEGYNEQFF | TGTGCCAGCTCACCACAGACGGAGGGGTACAATGAGCAGTTCTTC
TRBJ2-1 | TRBD1 | . | TRBV4-1 | CASSPDRGPYNEQFF | TGCGCCAGCAGCCCAGACAGGGGGCCCTACAATGAGCAGTTCTTC
TRBJ2-2 | . | . | TRBV18 | CASSPETGTGELFF | TGTGCCAGCTCACCAGAGACAGGGACTGGGGAGCTGTTTTTT
TRBJ2-3 | . | . | TRBV5-1 | CASSLGVQGSADTQYF | TGCGCCAGCAGCTTGGGAGTACAGGGTTCCGCAGATACGCAGTATTTT
TRBJ2-1 | TRBD2 | . | TRBV10-3 | CATSVLAGVNNEQFF | TGTGCCACCTCGGTACTAGCGGGAGTGAACAATGAGCAGTTCTTC
TRBJ2-5 | . | . | TRBV11-3 | CASSLRSGTQETQYF | TGTGCCAGCAGCCTACGCTCAGGGACCCAAGAGACCCAGTACTTC
TRBJ2-1 | . | . | TRBV5-6 | CASRLLNNEQFF | TGTGCCAGCAGACTTCTGAACAATGAGCAGTTCTTC
TRBJ2-5 | . | . | TRBV6-1 | CASSGSGRETQYF | TGTGCCAGCAGTGGGTCAGGGAGGGAGACCCAGTACTTC
TRBJ1-1 | . | . | TRBV5-4 | CASSLSGYEAFF | TGTGCCAGCAGCTTGTCCGGGTATGAAGCTTTCTTT
TRBJ1-2 | TRBD1 | . | TRBV6-5 | CASSYTYRGSNYGYTF | TGTGCCAGCAGTTACACCTACAGGGGATCTAACTATGGCTACACCTTC
TRBJ2-5 | TRBD2 | once | TRBV7-8 | CASRTSGSRETQYF | TGTGCCAGCAGGACTAGCGGGAGTAGGGAGACCCAGTACTTC
TRBJ2-7 | TRBD2 | . | TRBV13 | CASSLRTSSYEQYF | TGTGCCAGCAGCCTAAGGACTAGCTCCTACGAGCAGTACTTC
TRBJ2-1 | TRBD2 | . | TRBV11-1 | CASSQTGTSGSYNEQFF | TGTGCCAGCAGCCAAACCGGGACTAGCGGCTCCTACAATGAGCAGTTCTTC
TRBJ1-4 | . | . | TRBV9 | CASSVGHRATNEKLFF | TGTGCCAGCAGCGTCGGGCACAGGGCAACTAATGAAAAACTGTTTTTT
TRBJ2-3 | . | . | TRBV6-4 | CASSSVGGLITQYF | TGTGCCAGCAGCTCCGTAGGGGGGTTGATTACGCAGTATTTT
TRBJ2-7 | TRBD2 | once | TRBV9 | CASSVELLAGSYEQYF | TGTGCCAGCAGCGTAGAACTCCTAGCGGGTAGCTACGAGCAGTACTTC
TRBJ2-3 | . | . | TRBV9 | CASSVVGASTDTQYF | TGTGCCAGCAGCGTAGTCGGGGCTAGCACAGATACGCAGTATTTT
TRBJ2-1 | TRBD2 | . | TRBV7-6 | CASSSGGTSGPGNNEQFF | TGTGCCAGCAGCTCTGGGGGGACTAGCGGGCCGGGAAACAATGAGCAGTTCTTC
TRBJ2-2 | TRBD2 | . | TRBV6-5 | CASSRTSGKTGELFF | TGTGCCAGCAGTAGGACTAGCGGGAAAACCGGGGAGCTGTTTTTT
TRBJ2-2 | TRBD1 | . | TRBV7-3 | CASSSGTGSDTGELFF | TGTGCCAGCAGCTCCGGGACAGGGTCAGACACCGGGGAGCTGTTTTTT
TRBJ2-3 | . | . | TRBV5-4 | CASSLEEGDPQYF | TGTGCCAGCAGCTTGGAAGAGGGTGATCCGCAGTATTTT
TRBJ1-6 | . | . | TRBV5-1 | CASSQTANGSPLHF | TGCGCCAGCAGCCAGACAGCAAACGGTTCACCCCTCCACTTT
TRBJ2-2 | TRBD1 | . | TRBV27 | CASSFRYRGLSPPAGELFF | TGTGCCAGCAGTTTTCGTTACAGGGGGCTATCCCCTCCAGCCGGGGAGCTGTTTTTT
TRBJ2-5 | TRBD1 | . | TRBV30 | CAWIDRGIGETQYF | TGTGCCTGGATTGACAGGGGGATCGGTGAGACCCAGTACTTC
TRBJ2-3 | . | . | TRBV9 | CASSVGRGTQYF | TGTGCCAGCAGCGTAGGCCGGGGGACGCAGTATTTT
TRBJ1-3 | . | . | TRBV5-1 | CASSLAPGLDSGNTIYF | TGCGCCAGCAGCTTGGCTCCAGGGCTAGACTCTGGAAACACCATATATTTT
TRBJ1-4 | . | . | TRBV7-3 | CASSLTGAGGEKLFF | TGTGCCAGCAGCCTAACCGGGGCCGGGGGTGAAAAACTGTTTTTT
TRBJ2-3 | TRBD1 | once | TRBV5-6 | CASSPTGGDTQYF | TGTGCCAGCAGCCCAACAGGGGGAGATACGCAGTATTTT
TRBJ2-7 | TRBD1 | . | TRBV6-1 | CASRGTVLGEQYF | TGTGCCAGCAGGGGGACAGTGCTCGGCGAGCAGTACTTC
TRBJ1-1 | TRBD1 | . | TRBV7-9 | CASSSDREGEAFF | TGTGCCAGCAGCTCGGACAGGGAGGGGGAAGCTTTCTTT
TRBJ2-5 | TRBD2 | few | TRBV7-3 | CASSSTSAPETQYF | TGTGCCAGCAGCTCGACTAGCGCCCCGGAGACCCAGTACTTC
TRBJ2-6 | TRBD1 | . | TRBV5-8 | CASSTGTGSGANVLTF | TGTGCCAGCAGCACGGGGACAGGGTCTGGGGCCAACGTCCTGACTTTC
TRBJ1-1 | . | few | TRBV5-1 | CASSLDGGTEAFF | TGCGCCAGCAGCTTGGACGGCGGGACTGAAGCTTTCTTT
TRBJ1-4 | . | . | TRBV18 | CASSPQRPSNEKLFF | TGTGCCAGCTCACCACAGAGACCCTCCAATGAAAAACTGTTTTTT
TRBJ1-2 | TRBD1 | . | TRBV29-1 | CSVEDGRQGGSGHGYTF | TGCAGCGTTGAAGATGGGAGACAGGGGGGTAGTGGGCATGGCTACACCTTC
TRBJ2-7 | TRBD2 | . | TRBV5-1 | CASSLTISGRAYEQYF | TGCGCCAGCAGCTTGACGATAAGCGGGAGGGCCTACGAGCAGTACTTC
TRBJ2-3 | . | . | TRBV5-1 | CASSLGGRTSTDTQYF | TGCGCCAGCAGCTTGGGCGGCAGGACTAGCACAGATACGCAGTATTTT
TRBJ1-1 | . | . | TRBV14 | CASRIQGSTEAFF | TGTGCCAGCAGAATACAGGGTTCCACTGAAGCTTTCTTT
TRBJ2-1 | TRBD2 | . | TRBV5-1 | CASSNSGSGNEQFF | TGCGCCAGCAGCAATAGCGGGAGCGGGAATGAGCAGTTCTTC
TRBJ1-4 | TRBD1 | . | TRBV18 | CASSRNRGQTNEKLFF | TGTGCCAGCTCACGTAACAGGGGGCAGACTAATGAAAAACTGTTTTTT
TRBJ1-5 | . | few | TRBV6-1 | CASTPLRSQPQHF | TGTGCCAGCACTCCGCTCAGGAGTCAGCCCCAGCATTTT
TRBJ1-1 | . | . | TRBV7-2 | CASSLERLGNTEAFF | TGTGCCAGCAGCTTAGAGCGGTTGGGGAACACTGAAGCTTTCTTT
TRBJ2-3 | TRBD2 | once | TRBV7-2 | CASSLNMAWEGPTDTQYF | TGTGCCAGCAGCTTAAACATGGCTTGGGAGGGCCCCACAGATACGCAGTATTTT
TRBJ1-1 | . | few | TRBV30 | CAWSYLGGTEAFF | TGTGCCTGGAGTTATTTGGGAGGAACTGAAGCTTTCTTT
TRBJ2-2 | TRBD2 | . | TRBV5-1 | CASSNLAGLNTGELFF | TGCGCCAGCAGCAACCTAGCGGGACTGAACACCGGGGAGCTGTTTTTT
TRBJ1-1 | . | . | TRBV14 | CASSQEGTSLIRTEAFF | TGTGCCAGCAGCCAAGAAGGGACTTCCCTAATCCGAACTGAAGCTTTCTTT